These 5 T cell receptor beta chains were all obtained from the same sample, sequenced in a study of CD8 T cells in ankylosing spondylitis. Antigens for these TCRs are unknown. TCRdb called the 5' RACE reads again in MiXCR, with one record for every CDR3 protein. The table records hundreds of thousands of distinct CDR3 sequences, about 12% of them present only once. Findings of the study overall: Seemingly distinctive of ankylosing spondylitis blood was a TCR beta motif formed by eight highly homologous variants.

Sequencing input: blood, either unsorted or a sorted T cell fraction (not recorded which). The receptors were gathered from a male donor with ankylosing spondylitis.

This clonotype has only a few counts. V is TRBV5-1 and J is TRBJ2-7, with D maybe TRBD1 (5 bases). This CDR3 has 13 residues. V lost 4 bases to trimming and J lost 3 bases, with 11 bases between them. CDR1 is SGHRS, CDR2 YFSETQ, per germline. The DNA for the CDR3 is TGCGCCAGCAGCCCGGACACTTACTACGAGCAGTACTTC. This gives the protein CASSPDTYYEQYF.

In this sample, this clonotype turned up a few times. This CDR3 reads CASTDSNSQETQYF. The CDR3 bases are TGTGCCAGCACGGACTCGAACTCCCAAGAGACCCAGTACTTC. V gene TRBV11-2 combines with J gene TRBJ2-5; TRBD2 might be the D (5 bases). This CDR3 has 14 amino acids. Germline assignment: CDR1 SGHAT and CDR2 FQNNGV. V dropped 7 bases and J dropped 1 base, with 13 bases sitting between them.

This rearrangement joins TRBV20-1 to TRBJ1-4; D gene ambiguous. The germline gives CDR1 DFQATT, CDR2 SNEGSKA (reference sequence). This CDR3 comprises 12 residues. V was shortened by 0 bases and J by 10 bases, with 9 bases between the two germline ends. CDR3 in amino acids: CSARDREGKLFF. CDR3 DNA sequence: TGCAGTGCTAGAGATCGGGAGGGAAAACTGTTTTTT.

The chain has TRBV2 and TRBJ2-5, with 8 bases matching TRBD1. V lost 4 bases, J lost 3 bases, and 1 base stayed unmatched. CDR1 and CDR2 (germline): SNHLY, FYNNEI. The length of the CDR3 is 13 residues. This CDR3 is CASSGTGKETQYF. The CDR3 coding sequence is TGTGCCAGCAGTGGGACAGGGAAAGAGACCCAGTACTTC.

The chain couples TRBV12-3 or TRBV12-4 to TRBJ2-5; 7 nucleotides align to TRBD2. The CDR3 is 13 residues long. Unmatched junction bases numbered 1, after V lost 0 bases and J lost 6 bases. CDR3 sequence (DNA): TGTGCCAGCAGTTTAGCGGGAGGGCAGACCCAGTACTTC. Amino acid sequence: CASSLAGGQTQYF.